These T cell receptor beta chains were read from a single sample in a study of control samples from healthy donors and cancer patients. Repertoires were generated with immunoSEQ multiplex PCR, while TCRdb's copy carries only in-frame clones and drops some. This table has approximately 93,000 clones, approximately 91% appearing once. The sequenced sample consisted of PBMCs. These receptors all stem from a woman in her 50s with colorectal cancer. Both conserved end residues are part of each CDR3. A D gene is named only where the DNA matches it firmly. Clone size is given for some rows only: seen once, a few or many times, or a class if the clone is expanded.

.,.,TRBV3-1/TRBV3-2,TRBJ2-1,TGTGCCAGCAGCCTTAGGGGGGGATACAATGAGCAGTTCTTC,CASSLRGGYNEQFF
few,TRBD2,TRBV7-2,TRBJ2-3,TGTGCCAGCAGCTTAGACGTTGCGGGGGGCAGGGAAGATACGCAGTATTTT,CASSLDVAGGREDTQYF
.,.,TRBV25-1,TRBJ1-5,TGTGCCAGCAGTGGAGGTGGGGGGAGCAATCAGCCCCAGCATTTT,CASSGGGGSNQPQHF
.,.,TRBV12-5,TRBJ1-3,TGTGCTAGTGGTTTGGTTCCGGGCCTCGGAAACACCATATATTTT,CASGLVPGLGNTIYF
.,.,TRBV30,TRBJ2-4,TGTGCCTGGAGGGGTGAGGGAAACATTCAGTACTTC,CAWRGEGNIQYF
few,.,TRBV5-1,TRBJ2-1,TGCGCCAGCAGCTTGGGAGCTGACAATGAGCAGTTCTTC,CASSLGADNEQFF
.,TRBD2,TRBV7-3,TRBJ2-3,TGTGCCAGCGGTAGCGGGGGGGCGGCGGATACGCAGTATTTT,CASGSGGAADTQYF
.,.,TRBV28,TRBJ2-1,TGTGCCAGCTGCCCAGCCAGCATCAGCTCCTACAATGAGCAGTTCTTC,CASCPASISSYNEQFF
few,TRBD2,TRBV28,TRBJ2-1,TGTGCCAGCAGTCCGTCGACTAGCGGGGGGAACAATGAGCAGTTCTTC,CASSPSTSGGNNEQFF
.,TRBD1,TRBV30,TRBJ2-1,TGTGCCTGGAGAGGGACAGGGTGGCTCTTC,CAWRGTGWLF
.,.,TRBV28,TRBJ1-5,TGTGCCAGCAATACAGGGACCAATCAGCCCCAGCATTTT,CASNTGTNQPQHF
once,.,TRBV27,TRBJ2-4,TGTGCCAGCAGTAGGGGGGGGAGCGGAGCCAAAAACATTCAGTACTTC,CASSRGGSGAKNIQYF
once,TRBD2,TRBV6-4,TRBJ2-1,TGTGCCAGCAGTGATATAAGGACTAGCGGGGATGAGCAGTTCTTC,CASSDIRTSGDEQFF
.,.,TRBV19,TRBJ1-2,TGTGCCAGTAGTATAGATGGGCTCCTATATGGCTACACCTTC,CASSIDGLLYGYTF
.,.,TRBV7-9,TRBJ1-2,TGTGCCAGCAGCTTATCTGGGGCCAACTATGGCTACACCTTC,CASSLSGANYGYTF
medium-sized,.,TRBV20-1,TRBJ1-5,TGCAGTGCTAGTAACCCAAATAGCAATCAGCCCCAGCATTTT,CSASNPNSNQPQHF
.,TRBD1,TRBV7-2,TRBJ2-2,TGTGCCAGCAGCTGGACAGGGACCAGGGGCGGGGAGCTGTTTTTT,CASSWTGTRGGELFF
few,TRBD1,TRBV18,TRBJ2-2,TGTGCCAGCTCAGAACAGGGGTCGAACACCGGGGAGCTGTTTTTT,CASSEQGSNTGELFF
.,TRBD2,TRBV5-1,TRBJ2-6,TGCGCCAGCAGCCCCGGGGGGAGCTCTGGGGCCAACGTCCTGACTTTC,CASSPGGSSGANVLTF
.,.,TRBV7-2,TRBJ1-3,TGTGCCAGCAGCATAGGGCGGGGAAACACCATATATTTT,CASSIGRGNTIYF
.,.,TRBV6-2/TRBV6-3,TRBJ1-1,TGTGCCAGCAGCAGGCAGAATGGAGACACTGAAGCTTTCTTT,CASSRQNGDTEAFF
.,.,TRBV28,TRBJ1-3,TGTGCCAGCAGCTATGTGGCCGGAACGACTGGAAACACCATATATTTT,CASSYVAGTTGNTIYF
.,TRBD1,TRBV12-5,TRBJ2-3,TGTGCTAGTGGGACAGGGGGGACCACAGATACGCAGTATTTT,CASGTGGTTDTQYF
.,.,TRBV7-9,TRBJ1-2,TGTGCCAGCAGTCGAGGGGATGGCTACACCTTC,CASSRGDGYTF
.,.,TRBV6-1,TRBJ2-5,TGTGCCAGCAGTGATCAATGGGAAGAGACCCAGTACTTC,CASSDQWEETQYF
.,.,TRBV5-1,TRBJ1-2,TGCGCCCGCCGCGGGGGCGGGGGGGAGGGCTACACCTTC,CARRGGGGEGYTF
few,TRBD1,TRBV7-8,TRBJ1-6,TGTGCCAGCAGCTTAGCCGACAGGGCTAATTCACCCCTCCACTTT,CASSLADRANSPLHF
.,TRBD1,TRBV6-5,TRBJ1-6,TGTGCCAGCAGTTACTCAGCACAGGGGGAATTCTCACCCCTCCACTTT,CASSYSAQGEFSPLHF
.,TRBD2,TRBV12-5,TRBJ2-1,TGTGCTAGTGCCCGGAAGGGAGGGATTACCTACAATGAGCAGTTCTTC,CASARKGGITYNEQFF
.,TRBD2,TRBV5-1,TRBJ2-1,TGCGCCAGCAGCGGGAGCGGGAGCTCCTACAATGAGCAGTTCTTC,CASSGSGSSYNEQFF
.,.,TRBV28,TRBJ2-4,TGTGCCAGCAGCCGCGTTCTTGACCTAGCCAAAAACATTCAGTACTTC,CASSRVLDLAKNIQYF
.,TRBD1,TRBV6-5,TRBJ1-6,TGTGCCAGCAGTTACGGGGACAGGAATTCACCCCTCCACTTT,CASSYGDRNSPLHF
.,.,TRBV7-3,TRBJ2-1,TGTGCCAGCAGCCCGGGACAAGCCTACAATGAGCAGTTCTTC,CASSPGQAYNEQFF
.,.,TRBV30,TRBJ2-2,TGTGCCTGGCGAACATCGAACACCGGGGAGCTGTTTTTT,CAWRTSNTGELFF
.,.,TRBV7-3,TRBJ1-6,TGTGCCAGCAGCCTCGACAGTAATTCACCCCTCCACTTT,CASSLDSNSPLHF
.,.,TRBV18,TRBJ1-1,TGTGCCAGCTCACCAAATGACGGAAACACTGAAGCTTTCTTT,CASSPNDGNTEAFF
.,TRBD1,TRBV6-5,TRBJ2-3,TGTGCCAGCAGAATACAGGGGTCTAGCACAGATACGCAGTATTTT,CASRIQGSSTDTQYF
.,.,TRBV2,TRBJ1-1,TGTGCCAGCAGAACGGGACCGTTGAACACTGAAGCTTTCTTT,CASRTGPLNTEAFF
.,TRBD1,TRBV6-5,TRBJ1-1,TGTGCCAGCAGTTACTCGCGGACAGGGATTGTAACTGAAGCTTTCTTT,CASSYSRTGIVTEAFF
once,TRBD1,TRBV6-5,TRBJ1-5,TGTGCCAGCAGCCTCGGGACAGGGGTTCAGCCCCAGCATTTT,CASSLGTGVQPQHF
.,.,TRBV10-1,TRBJ2-2,TGCGCCAGCAGTGAGTCAGGCCGCGGTGGGGAGCTGTTTTTT,CASSESGRGGELFF
.,TRBD1,TRBV5-5,TRBJ1-1,TGTGCCAGCAGCACCCAGGGGGCGCGGGAAGCTTTCTTT,CASSTQGAREAFF
.,.,TRBV18,TRBJ2-3,TGTGCCAGCTCACCATACGGGAGCTTCCCCATTAGCACAGATACGCAGTATTTT,CASSPYGSFPISTDTQYF
once,.,TRBV2,TRBJ1-1,TGTGCCAGCAGCGAAGGACTAACTGAAGCTTTCTTT,CASSEGLTEAFF
few,.,TRBV4-3,TRBJ2-1,TGCGCCAGCAGCCCCGGGGGTGTAGGCTACAATGAGCAGTTCTTC,CASSPGGVGYNEQFF
once,.,TRBV4-3,TRBJ1-5,TGCGCCAGCAGCCAAGATCTAAGTAATCAGCCCCAGCATTTT,CASSQDLSNQPQHF
.,.,TRBV7-2,TRBJ2-5,TGTGCCAGCAGCTTATTGCTAGTGGTACGGACCCAGTACTTC,CASSLLLVVRTQYF
.,.,TRBV29-1,TRBJ2-1,TGCAGCGTTGATGTCGAGAGGGGTTTTCAGTTCTTC,CSVDVERGFQFF
.,.,TRBV10-3,TRBJ1-5,TGTGCCATCAGGTCAGGGGTTGATCAGCCCCAGCATTTT,CAIRSGVDQPQHF